Included here is one T cell receptor (beta chain) sequence, with context. Its antigen remains unknown. This sample was included in a study of cytomegalovirus exposure and HLA in healthy donors. Points from the study as a whole: In an earlier analysis, most TCR beta V segments were productive about 87% or about 30% of the time.

CDR3 length: 14 amino acids. V shed 0 bases and J shed 10 bases, with 13 bases lying between them. The germline V gene has CDR1 LNHNV and CDR2 YYDKDF (reference sequence). PCR primers comprised 60 Vbeta and 13 Jbeta primers. Some clones are missing from TCRdb's copy, which holds only in-frame ones; the method was immunoSEQ multiplex PCR. The profile covers 150,000 to 200,000 clones, with roughly 83% appearing a single time and roughly 1.5% taken by the ten largest. The material sequenced was PBMCs. The chain joins TRBV15 to TRBJ1-3; a possible D gene is TRBD1 (5 bases). This receptor was identified in a woman aged 50 to 65 in good health and CMV-seronegative. Written as DNA, the CDR3 is TGTGCCACCAGCAGAGACCCCCAGGGTGGGACCATATATTTT. Translated: CATSRDPQGGTIYF.